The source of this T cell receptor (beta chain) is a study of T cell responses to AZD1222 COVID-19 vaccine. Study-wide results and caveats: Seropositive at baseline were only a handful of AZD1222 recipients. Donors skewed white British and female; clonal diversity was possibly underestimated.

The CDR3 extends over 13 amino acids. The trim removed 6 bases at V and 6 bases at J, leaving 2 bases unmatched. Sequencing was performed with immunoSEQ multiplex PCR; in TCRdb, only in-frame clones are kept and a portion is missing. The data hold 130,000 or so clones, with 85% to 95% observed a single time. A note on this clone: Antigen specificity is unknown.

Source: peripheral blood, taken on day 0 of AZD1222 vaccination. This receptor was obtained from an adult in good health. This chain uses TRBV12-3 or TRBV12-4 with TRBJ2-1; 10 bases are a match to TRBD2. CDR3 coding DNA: TGTGCCAGCAGACGACTAGCGGGCAATGAGCAGTTCTTC. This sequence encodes CASRRLAGNEQFF.